A single sample gave rise to the 4 T cell receptor beta chains below, sequenced in a study of regulatory T cells in long-lasting Graves disease. Time point indicated: newly diagnosed GD, antithyroid drugs for less than 3 months. Following extraction of RNA from PBMCs, that RNA was used to make the TCR library. CDR3-region Arm-PCR and iRepertoire HTBI primers produced the TCR beta libraries. TCRdb redid the calling of the multiplex PCR reads with MiXCR, one entry per CDR3 protein. The data hold about 400,000 distinct CDR3 sequences, with roughly a sixth observed a single time. The specimen was peripheral blood mononuclear cells (PBMCs), collected at new diagnosis, from a patient treated with antithyroid drugs. Receptor source: a female donor with Graves disease.

This clonotype has ten or more counts. The CDR3 sequence: CASNEGAQGYTF. The CDR3 DNA reads as TGTGCCAGCAATGAGGGGGCGCAAGGCTACACCTTC. V usage is TRBV6-1 and J usage is TRBJ1-2; 7 bases fit TRBD1. The trim removed 7 bases at V and 8 bases at J, leaving 7 bases unmatched. Germline V gene data show CDR1 as MNHNS and CDR2 as SASEGT. The CDR3 spans 12 residues.

This clonotype was observed at least ten times. The chain couples TRBV5-1 to TRBJ1-1; no clear D gene. The CDR3 sequence is 13 residues long. V was pared by 0 bases and J by 10 bases, with 13 bases between. Germline values: CDR1 SGHRS, CDR2 YFSETQ. The CDR3 protein is CASSLAGSLGAFF. The CDR3 DNA reads as TGCGCCAGCAGCTTGGCCGGAAGCCTTGGAGCTTTCTTT.

This clonotype was seen repeatedly, ten times or more. The chain combines TRBV6-5 with TRBJ1-4; no clear D. The V and J ends lost 1 base and 8 bases respectively, with 11 bases between them. Germline CDR1 is MNHEY and CDR2 is SVGAGI. The CDR3 runs 14 residues. CDR3 nucleotides: TGTGCCAGCAGTTACTGGAGTTCGGGCGAAAAACTGTTTTTT. Translation gives CASSYWSSGEKLFF.

This clonotype was observed many times. The chain combines TRBV10-2 with TRBJ1-4; the match to TRBD1 covers 7 bases. Germline lookup yields CDR1 WSHSY and CDR2 SAAADI. CDR3 length: 15 residues. The junction had 12 bases not matched to a gene; V was cut back by 6 bases and J by 8 bases. CDR3: CASSSNEGAVEKLFF. The CDR3 DNA is TGCGCCAGCAGCTCAAACGAGGGGGCGGTGGAAAAACTGTTTTTT.